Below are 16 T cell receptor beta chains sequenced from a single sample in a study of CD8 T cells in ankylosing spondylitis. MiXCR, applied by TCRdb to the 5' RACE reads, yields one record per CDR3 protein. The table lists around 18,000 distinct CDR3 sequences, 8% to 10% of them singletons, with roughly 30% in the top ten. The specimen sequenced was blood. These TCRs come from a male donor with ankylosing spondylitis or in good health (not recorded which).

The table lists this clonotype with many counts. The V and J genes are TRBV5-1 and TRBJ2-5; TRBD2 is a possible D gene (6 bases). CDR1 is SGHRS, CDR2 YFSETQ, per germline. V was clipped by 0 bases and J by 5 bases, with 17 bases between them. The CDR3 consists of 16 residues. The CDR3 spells CASSLAGLTAGETQYF. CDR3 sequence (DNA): TGCGCCAGCAGCTTGGCCGGACTGACGGCGGGGGAGACCCAGTACTTC.

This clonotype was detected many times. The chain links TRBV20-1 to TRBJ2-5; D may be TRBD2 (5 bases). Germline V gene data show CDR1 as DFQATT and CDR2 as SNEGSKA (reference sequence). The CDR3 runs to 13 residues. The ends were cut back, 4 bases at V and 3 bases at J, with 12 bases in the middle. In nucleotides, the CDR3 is TGCAGTGCTATGCGGGTGAACGAAGAGACCCAGTACTTC. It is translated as CSAMRVNEETQYF.

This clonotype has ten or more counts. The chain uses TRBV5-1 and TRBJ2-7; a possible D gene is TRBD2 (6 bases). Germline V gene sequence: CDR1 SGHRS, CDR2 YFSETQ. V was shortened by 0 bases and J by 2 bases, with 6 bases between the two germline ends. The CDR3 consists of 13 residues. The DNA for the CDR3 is TGCGCCAGCAGCTTGGGCGGGACCTACGAGCAGTACTTC. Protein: CASSLGGTYEQYF.

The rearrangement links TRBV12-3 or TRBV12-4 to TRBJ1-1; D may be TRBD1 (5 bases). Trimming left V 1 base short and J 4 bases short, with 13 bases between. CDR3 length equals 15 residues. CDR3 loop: CASSLEVSGGTEAFF. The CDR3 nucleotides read TGTGCCAGCAGTTTAGAAGTTTCGGGGGGCACTGAAGCTTTCTTT.

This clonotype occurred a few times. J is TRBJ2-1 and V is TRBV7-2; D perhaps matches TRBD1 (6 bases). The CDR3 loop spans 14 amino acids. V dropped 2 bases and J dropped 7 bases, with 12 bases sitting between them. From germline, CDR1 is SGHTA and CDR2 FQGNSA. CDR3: CASSLWGTRNEQFF. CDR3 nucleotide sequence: TGTGCCAGCAGCTTATGGGGGACACGGAATGAGCAGTTCTTC.

The CDR3 is CASSLQRGNNNEQFF. The DNA of the CDR3 is TGTGCCAGCAGCTTGCAGCGGGGGAACAACAATGAGCAGTTCTTC. The chain links TRBV5-4 to TRBJ2-1; TRBD2 matches at 8 bases. CDR3 length: 15 residues. After removal of 1 base from V and 5 bases from J, the junction contained 5 bases not matched to a gene. Looked up from germline, CDR1 is SGHNT and CDR2 is YYREEE (reference sequence).

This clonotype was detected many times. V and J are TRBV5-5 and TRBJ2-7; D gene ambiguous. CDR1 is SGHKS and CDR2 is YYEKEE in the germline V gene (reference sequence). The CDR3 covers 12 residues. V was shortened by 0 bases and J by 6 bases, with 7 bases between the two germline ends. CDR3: CASSLEGLEQYF. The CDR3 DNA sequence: TGTGCCAGCAGCTTGGAGGGTCTCGAGCAGTACTTC. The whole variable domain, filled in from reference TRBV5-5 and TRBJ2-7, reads DAGVTQSPTHLIKTRGQQVTLRCSPISGHKSVSWYQQVLGQGPQFIFQYYEKEERGRGNFPDRFSARQFPNYSSELNVNALLLGDSALYLCASSLEGLEQYFGPGTRLTVT.

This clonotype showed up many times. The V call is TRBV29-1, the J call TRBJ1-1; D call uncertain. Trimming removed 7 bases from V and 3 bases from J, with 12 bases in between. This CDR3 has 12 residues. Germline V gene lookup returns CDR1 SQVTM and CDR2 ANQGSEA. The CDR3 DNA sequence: TGCAGCGCCGGCAGGCGCCACACTGAAGCTTTCTTT. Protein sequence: CSAGRRHTEAFF. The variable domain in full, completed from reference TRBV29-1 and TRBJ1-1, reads SAVISQKPSRDICQRGTSLTIQCQVDSQVTMMFWYRQQPGQSLTLIATANQGSEATYESGFVIDKFPISRPNLTFSTLTVSNMSPEDSSIYLCSAGRRHTEAFFGQGTRLTVV.

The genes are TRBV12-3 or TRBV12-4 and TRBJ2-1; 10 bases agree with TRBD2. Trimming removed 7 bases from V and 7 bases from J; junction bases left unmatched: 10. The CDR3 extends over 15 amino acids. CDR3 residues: CASMMLAGVGNEQFF. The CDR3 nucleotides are TGTGCCAGCATGATGCTAGCGGGAGTCGGTAATGAGCAGTTCTTC.

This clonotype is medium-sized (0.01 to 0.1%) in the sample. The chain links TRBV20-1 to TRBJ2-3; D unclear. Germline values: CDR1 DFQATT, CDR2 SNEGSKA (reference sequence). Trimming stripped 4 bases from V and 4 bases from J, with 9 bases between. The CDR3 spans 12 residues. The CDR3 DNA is TGCAGTGCTACAGGTGTCCCAGATACGCAGTATTTT. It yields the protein CSATGVPDTQYF.

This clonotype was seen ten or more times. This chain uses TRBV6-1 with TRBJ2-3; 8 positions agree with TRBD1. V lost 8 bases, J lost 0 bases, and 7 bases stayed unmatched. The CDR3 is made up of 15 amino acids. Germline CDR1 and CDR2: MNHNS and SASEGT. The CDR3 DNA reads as TGTGCCAGCTGGGACAGGAGTTATAGCACAGATACGCAGTATTTT. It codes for CASWDRSYSTDTQYF.

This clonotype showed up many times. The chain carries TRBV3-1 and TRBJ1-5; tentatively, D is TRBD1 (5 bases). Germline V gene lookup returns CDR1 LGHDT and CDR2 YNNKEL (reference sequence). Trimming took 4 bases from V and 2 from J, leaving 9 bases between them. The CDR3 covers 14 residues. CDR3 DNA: TGTGCCAGCAGCCTCAGGGTGGGCAATCAGCCCCAGCATTTT. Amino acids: CASSLRVGNQPQHF. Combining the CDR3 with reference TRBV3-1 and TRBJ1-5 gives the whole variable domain DTAVSQTPKYLVTQMGNDKSIKCEQNLGHDTMYWYKQDSKKFLKIMFSYNNKELIINETVPNRFSPKSPDKAHLNLHINSLELGDSAVYFCASSLRVGNQPQHFGDGTRLSIL.

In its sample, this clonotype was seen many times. The CDR3 sequence is CASTTSGGDYGYTF. The CDR3 DNA reads TGTGCCAGCACCACCTCCGGGGGGGACTATGGCTACACCTTC. The chain employs TRBV7-9 and TRBJ1-2; weak D call: TRBD1 (5 bases). This CDR3 has 14 residues. CDR1 is SEHNR, CDR2 FQNEAQ, per germline (reference sequence). Between the trimmed V and J ends, which lost 7 bases and 3 bases, there was a span of 15 bases.

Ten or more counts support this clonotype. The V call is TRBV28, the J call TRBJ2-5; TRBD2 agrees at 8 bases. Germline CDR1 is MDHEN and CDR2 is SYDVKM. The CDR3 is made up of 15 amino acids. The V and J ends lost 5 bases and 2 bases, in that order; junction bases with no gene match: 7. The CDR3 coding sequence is TGTGCCAGCAGTCATAGAACTAGCGGACAAGAGACCCAGTACTTC. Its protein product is CASSHRTSGQETQYF.

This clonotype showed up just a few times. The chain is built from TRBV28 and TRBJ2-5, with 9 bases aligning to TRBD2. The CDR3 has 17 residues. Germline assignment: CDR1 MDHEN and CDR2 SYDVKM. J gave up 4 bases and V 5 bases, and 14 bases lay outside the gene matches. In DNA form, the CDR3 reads TGTGCCAGCAGTCCTTATTTCTGGCGGGGGGGCCGAGAGACCCAGTACTTC. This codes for CASSPYFWRGGRETQYF.

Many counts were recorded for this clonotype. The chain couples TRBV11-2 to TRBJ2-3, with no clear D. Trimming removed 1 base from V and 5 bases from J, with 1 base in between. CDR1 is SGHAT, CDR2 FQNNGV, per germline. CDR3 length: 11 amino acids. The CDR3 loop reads CASSLGDTQYF. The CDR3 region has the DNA TGTGCCAGCAGCTTAGGAGATACGCAGTATTTT.